Listed below are T cell receptor beta chains from one sample, sequenced in a study of glioma-infiltrating T cells after dendritic cell vaccination. TCRdb keeps only in-frame clones here, not all; method: immunoSEQ multiplex PCR. The sample consists of about 50,000 clones, approximately 85% of them appearing once. The source was blood, collected before dendritic cell vaccination. These receptors were taken from a human donor with glioblastoma. Both conserved end residues are part of each CDR3. D genes are given only for firm matches. Rows give clone size only sometimes, using once, few, many, or a class for an expanded clone.

v_call	clone_size	d_call	j_call	cdr3_length	cdr3_aa	cdr3_nt
TRBV11-3	once	-	TRBJ2-5	15	CASSPSPGWSETQYF	TGTGCCAGCAGCCCGTCACCGGGATGGTCAGAGACCCAGTACTTC
TRBV19	-	-	TRBJ1-6	15	CASTAGTIGDSPLHF	TGTGCCAGTACCGCAGGGACAATAGGGGATTCACCCCTCCACTTT
TRBV4-2	-	TRBD2	TRBJ2-5	15	CASSQEGGRSETQYF	TGTGCCAGCAGCCAAGAGGGCGGGAGATCAGAGACCCAGTACTTC
TRBV12-5	-	TRBD1	TRBJ1-1	13	CASGYTGGTEAFF	TGTGCTAGTGGGTATACAGGGGGCACTGAAGCTTTCTTT
TRBV18	few	TRBD1	TRBJ1-2	14	CASSPRDRGYGYTF	TGTGCCAGCTCACCACGGGACAGGGGCTATGGCTACACCTTC
TRBV4-1	once	TRBD1	TRBJ1-4	16	CASSQEGGRDNEKLFF	TGCGCCAGCAGCCAAGAAGGGGGCAGAGATAATGAAAAACTGTTTTTT
TRBV6-6	-	TRBD1	TRBJ2-7	16	CASTLGFGTGHNEQYF	TGTGCCAGCACCCTGGGGTTCGGGACAGGTCATAACGAGCAGTACTTC
TRBV6-5	few	TRBD1	TRBJ2-1	16	CASSYAGTGKGREQFF	TGTGCCAGCAGTTACGCCGGGACAGGGAAGGGTCGGGAGCAGTTCTTC
TRBV5-6	-	-	TRBJ1-5	15	CASSLGAYSNQPQHF	TGTGCCAGCAGCTTGGGCGCTTATAGCAATCAGCCCCAGCATTTT
TRBV25-1	-	-	TRBJ1-5	16	CASSDSGGDSNQPQHF	TGTGCCAGCAGTGATTCCGGGGGGGATAGCAATCAGCCCCAGCATTTT
TRBV5-4	-	-	TRBJ2-7	14	CASSPKHRSHEQYF	TGTGCCAGCAGCCCGAAACACAGGTCACACGAGCAGTACTTC
TRBV4-2	-	TRBD1	TRBJ1-2	19	CASSQFRGTGESRNYGYTF	TGTGCCAGCAGCCAATTTCGCGGCACAGGGGAGTCGAGGAACTATGGCTACACCTTC
TRBV7-8	-	-	TRBJ1-2	14	CASSPPSGVYGYTF	TGTGCCAGCAGCCCACCGTCGGGGGTCTATGGCTACACCTTC
TRBV10-1	-	-	TRBJ2-3	14	CASSEFFRTDTQYF	TGCGCCAGCAGTGAATTCTTTCGCACAGATACGCAGTATTTT
TRBV11-2	-	-	TRBJ1-1	15	CASSANLIRDTEAFF	TGTGCCAGCAGCGCAAACCTCATTCGGGACACTGAAGCTTTCTTT
TRBV7-9	-	TRBD1	TRBJ2-1	15	CASSLDRGTKNEQFF	TGTGCCAGCAGCTTAGACAGGGGAACGAAGAATGAGCAGTTCTTC
TRBV28	-	TRBD1	TRBJ1-5	15	CASSKTGGSRQPQHF	TGTGCCAGCAGCAAGACAGGGGGCTCAAGGCAGCCCCAGCATTTT
TRBV5-1	-	TRBD1	TRBJ1-2	15	CASSLAPAGTDGYTF	TGCGCCAGCAGCTTGGCCCCAGCCGGGACAGATGGCTACACCTTC
TRBV15	-	-	TRBJ2-2	13	CATSRGGYGELFF	TGTGCCACCAGCAGGGGGGGATACGGGGAGCTGTTTTTT
TRBV23-1	-	-	TRBJ1-2	22	CASSQSPRGLGTGHRLRYGYTF	TGCGCCAGCAGTCAATCCCCAAGGGGCCTGGGGACTGGTCACCGTCTACGCTATGGCTACACCTTC